These 18 T cell receptor beta chains were all obtained from the same sample, sequenced in a study of CD8 T cells in ankylosing spondylitis (dated by TCRdb to the late 2010s). Libraries were constructed by 5' RACE. Instrument used: Illumina MiSeq. TCRdb handled the public reads itself, with Q25 trimming in fastp and clone calling in MiXCR, and kept productive beta chains. Duplicate CDR3 protein sequences are folded into a single record with the most common DNA and genes. This sample has tens of thousands of distinct CDR3 sequences in its table, and 7.9% of those were observed once. Under 35% of the sample is in the top ten clones. Sequencing was performed on blood. The source is a male donor with ankylosing spondylitis or in good health (not recorded which).

This clonotype was found a few times. The chain recombines TRBV7-2 with TRBJ1-1; D is possibly TRBD1 (5 bases). The V end was cut by 1 base, the J end by 5 bases, with 11 bases between. The CDR3 runs 14 residues. Germline V gives CDR1 SGHTA, CDR2 FQGNSA. The DNA for the CDR3 is TGTGCCAGCAGCTTAGTTGGGGGGGGGACTGAAGCTTTCTTT. This translates into CASSLVGGGTEAFF. Filled out from reference TRBV7-2 and TRBJ1-1, the complete variable domain reads GAGVSQSPSNKVTEKGKDVELRCDPISGHTALYWYRQSLGQGLEFLIYFQGNSAPDKSGLPSDRFSAERTGGSVSTLTIQRTQQEDSAVYLCASSLVGGGTEAFFGQGTRLTVV.

V and J are TRBV6-6 and TRBJ2-7; either TRBD1 or TRBD2 may fit D (5 bases each). The CDR3 is made up of 12 amino acids. The ends were cut back, 6 bases at V and 5 bases at J, with 11 bases in the middle. Per germline, CDR1 MNHNY and CDR2 SVGAGI (reference sequence). In DNA form, the CDR3 reads TGTGCCAGCAGGGCCGGGGCCCACGAGCAGTACGTC. It codes for CASRAGAHEQYV.

As regards this clonotype: A much larger clone sits a single nucleotide away, making a read error possible. The chain links TRBV6-5 to TRBJ1-4, with D hard to call. Per the germline V gene, CDR1 is MNHEY and CDR2 is SVGAGI. This CDR3 is 12 amino acids long. V shed 5 bases and J shed 16 bases, with 17 bases lying between them. CDR3 sequence (DNA): TGTGCCAGCAGTGGGATTCTGGGGATCCCGTTTTTT. It specifies CASSGILGIPFF.

The chain links TRBV4-3 to TRBJ2-1; 10 bases match TRBD2. Trimming at V came to 1 base and at J to 9 bases, leaving 6 bases not matched to a gene. Germline assignment: CDR1 LGHNA and CDR2 YSLEER. CDR3 length equals 15 residues. CDR3 residues: CASSQGAGGLGEQFF. The CDR3 region has the DNA TGCGCCAGCAGCCAAGGAGCGGGAGGGCTGGGTGAGCAGTTCTTC.

The chain joins TRBV6-4 to TRBJ2-1, with D maybe TRBD2 (6 bases). CDR1 is MRHNA and CDR2 is SNTAGT in the germline V gene. Trimming took off 6 bases at V and 2 bases at J, with 20 bases between the two ends. This CDR3 has 17 residues. The CDR3 here is CASSPKKFPSAYNEQFF. As DNA, the CDR3 is TGTGCCAGCAGCCCTAAGAAATTCCCTAGCGCCTACAATGAGCAGTTCTTC.

The chain employs TRBV20-1 and TRBJ2-7, with 9 bases that match TRBD2. CDR1 and CDR2 (germline): DFQATT, SNEGSKA (reference sequence). This CDR3 has 16 amino acids. The J segment lost 0 bases and the V segment lost 3 bases, leaving 9 bases of the junction unmatched. The DNA for the CDR3 is TGCAGTGCTAGCTCAAAGCGGGAGGACTACTCCTACGAGCAGTACTTC. Residues: CSASSKREDYSYEQYF.

In its sample, this clonotype was seen many times. This sequence joins TRBV3-1 and TRBJ1-5; tentatively, D is TRBD1 (6 bases). Trimming stripped 5 bases from V and 3 bases from J, with 14 bases between. From germline, CDR1 is LGHDT and CDR2 YNNKEL (reference sequence). This CDR3 is built from 15 residues. CDR3 DNA: TGTGCCAGCAGCGAAAAGGGGGTTGCCAATCAGCCCCAGCATTTT. Translation: CASSEKGVANQPQHF.

The V call is TRBV10-2, the J call TRBJ2-1; possible D gene TRBD1, 5 bases. V was shortened by 0 bases and J by 10 bases, with 7 bases between the two germline ends. Germline-derived CDR1 and CDR2 are WSHSY and SAAADI. The CDR3 consists of 12 residues. The CDR3 DNA sequence: TGCGCCAGCAGTGAGTCGGGGCTGGAGCAGTTCTTC. Translated: CASSESGLEQFF.

The genes are TRBV25-1 and TRBJ1-2; the D is unclear. V gave up 4 bases and J gave up 6 bases, with 12 bases separating them. This CDR3 has 13 residues. Germline V gene sequence: CDR1 MGHDK, CDR2 SYGVNS. DNA of the CDR3: TGTGCCAGCAGTGCCAGGTCTCCGGATGGCTACACCTTC. Translated, it gives CASSARSPDGYTF.

There are a few counts of this clonotype. The chain employs TRBV2 and TRBJ2-1, with 8 bases fitting TRBD1. V gave up 2 bases and J gave up 1 base; unmatched junction bases: 1. The CDR3 totals 15 residues. Germline V gene sequence: CDR1 SNHLY, CDR2 FYNNEI. The CDR3 region has the DNA TGTGCCAGCAGTGAAAGACAGGGGTCCTACAATGAGCAGTTCTTC. Translating it yields CASSERQGSYNEQFF.

In its sample, this clonotype was seen many times. The chain combines TRBV29-1 with TRBJ2-1; TRBD2 matches at 11 bases. The V segment lost 3 bases and the J segment 0 bases; nucleotides outside the gene matches: 13. The length of the CDR3 is 19 residues. CDR1 is SQVTM and CDR2 is ANQGSEA in the germline V gene. DNA of the CDR3: TGCAGCGTTGACGGCGCGCGGCTAGCGGGAGGTGGCTCCTACAATGAGCAGTTCTTC. It specifies CSVDGARLAGGGSYNEQFF.

The V and J genes are TRBV2 and TRBJ2-1, with unresolved D. The V end lost 6 bases, the J end lost 13 bases, and 10 bases lay between the germline ends. Germline V gives CDR1 SNHLY, CDR2 FYNNEI. The CDR3 totals 10 residues. CDR3 amino acids: CASRRSHQFF. Here the CDR3 DNA reads TGTGCCAGCAGGAGGAGTCACCAGTTCTTC.

The CDR3 bases are TGTGCCAGCACCAATCCTAGCGGGTTTTACAATGAGCAGTTCTTC. It specifies CASTNPSGFYNEQFF. The genes are TRBV27 and TRBJ2-1, with 8 bases matching TRBD2. From germline, CDR1 is MNHEY and CDR2 SMNVEV (reference sequence). The CDR3 contains 15 residues. J gave up 4 bases and V 7 bases, and 9 bases lay outside the gene matches.

A few counts support this clonotype. J is TRBJ2-1 and V is TRBV20-1; unclear D gene. V was clipped by 1 base and J by 8 bases, with 12 bases between them. Germline V gene sequence: CDR1 DFQATT, CDR2 SNEGSKA (reference sequence). This CDR3 is 13 amino acids long. The CDR3 loop reads CSARGEVWDEQFF. CDR3 in DNA: TGCAGTGCTAGAGGCGAGGTTTGGGATGAGCAGTTCTTC.

The chain carries TRBV20-1 and TRBJ2-7; D remains ambiguous. The CDR3 spans 14 residues. V was cut by 1 base and J by 2 bases, with 12 bases left in between. Germline-derived CDR1 and CDR2 are DFQATT and SNEGSKA (reference sequence). CDR3 region: CSARGSSPPYEQYV. CDR3 in DNA: TGCAGTGCTAGAGGAAGCAGTCCTCCCTACGAGCAGTACGTC.

This chain joins TRBV5-1 and TRBJ1-2, with 7 bases that match TRBD1. This CDR3 contains 15 residues. V trimming: 5 bases; J trimming: 4 bases; junction bases outside the gene matches: 11. Germline CDR1 reads SGHRS; CDR2 reads YFSETQ. The CDR3 sequence: CASSLSYRGLYGYTF. The CDR3 coding sequence is TGCGCCAGCAGTCTGAGTTACAGGGGCCTCTATGGCTACACCTTC.

Written as DNA, the CDR3 is TGCAGCGTTGACCCGAACACTGAAGCTTTCTTT. Protein product: CSVDPNTEAFF. This rearrangement joins TRBV29-1 to TRBJ1-1; no clear D gene. CDR3 length: 11 residues. Germline loops: CDR1 SQVTM, CDR2 ANQGSEA. The V end was cut by 3 bases, the J end by 1 base, with 3 bases between.

The chain joins TRBV6-2 or TRBV6-3 to TRBJ2-2, with TRBD1 as a possible D gene (7 bases). This CDR3 is 18 amino acids long. Trimming removed 4 bases from V and 5 bases from J, with 23 bases in between. Germline V lookup: CDR1 MNHEY, CDR2 SVGEGT. The CDR3 here is CASSFSTGGQSRTGELFF. Written as DNA, the CDR3 is TGTGCCAGCAGTTTCTCGACCGGGGGACAGAGTAGAACCGGGGAGCTGTTTTTT.